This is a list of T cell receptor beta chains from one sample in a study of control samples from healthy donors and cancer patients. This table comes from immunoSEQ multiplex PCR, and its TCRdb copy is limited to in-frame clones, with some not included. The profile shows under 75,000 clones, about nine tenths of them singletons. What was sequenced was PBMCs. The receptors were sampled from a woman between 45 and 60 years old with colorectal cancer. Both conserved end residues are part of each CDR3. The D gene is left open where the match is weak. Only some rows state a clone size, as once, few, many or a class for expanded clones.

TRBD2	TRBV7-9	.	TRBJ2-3	CASSSTSGGTQYF	TGTGCCAGCAGCTCGACTAGCGGCGGGACGCAGTATTTT
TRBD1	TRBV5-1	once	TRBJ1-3	CASRDRGNSGNTIYF	TGCGCCAGCCGGGACAGGGGGAACTCTGGAAACACCATATATTTT
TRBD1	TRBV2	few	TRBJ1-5	CASRTDRAGNQPQHF	TGTGCCAGCAGGACTGACAGGGCCGGCAATCAGCCCCAGCATTTT
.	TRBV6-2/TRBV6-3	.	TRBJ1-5	CASSYSSWTENSNQPQHF	TGTGCCAGCAGTTACTCGAGCTGGACAGAGAATAGCAATCAGCCCCAGCATTTT
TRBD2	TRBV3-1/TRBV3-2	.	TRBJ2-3	CASSQDGLAGDSTDTQYF	TGTGCCAGCAGCCAAGATGGCCTAGCGGGAGATAGCACAGATACGCAGTATTTT
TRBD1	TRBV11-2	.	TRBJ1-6	CASSPTGGKSPLHF	TGTGCCAGCAGCCCGACAGGGGGTAAATCACCCCTCCACTTT
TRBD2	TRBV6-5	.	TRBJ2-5	CASTLRASGLETQYF	TGTGCCAGCACGCTTCGGGCTAGCGGGTTAGAGACCCAGTACTTC
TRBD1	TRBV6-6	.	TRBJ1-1	CASRQGLNTEAFF	TGTGCCAGCAGACAGGGGTTGAACACTGAAGCTTTCTTT
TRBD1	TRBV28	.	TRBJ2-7	CASSSGQAVYEQYF	TGTGCCAGCAGTTCAGGACAGGCGGTCTACGAGCAGTACTTC
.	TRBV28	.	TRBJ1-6	CASRILDSPLHF	TGTGCCAGCCGGATTCTGGATTCACCCCTCCACTTT